The 3 T cell receptor beta chains reported below all come from one sample, sequenced in a study of post-analysis software for immune sequencing data. Sequencing libraries made from TCR beta cDNA carried unique molecular identifiers. MiXCR, run by TCRdb on the PCR reads, gives a single entry per CDR3 protein. The repertoire holds 380,000 or so distinct CDR3 sequences, with around 33% as singletons. Study-wide results and caveats: In patients, TRBV5-6, TRBV5-1 and TRBV20-1 belonged to five or six TRBV segments found more frequently than in controls.

Antigens of these TCRs are unknown. Sequencing was performed on blood. These TCRs come from a girl aged 10 to 17 with multiple sclerosis.

This clonotype was detected a few times. The V and J genes are TRBV20-1 and TRBJ2-1, with D perhaps TRBD1 (6 bases). Germline lookup yields CDR1 DFQATT and CDR2 SNEGSKA (reference sequence). The CDR3 is 14 residues long. The V end was cut by 3 bases, the J end by 4 bases, with 13 bases between. CDR3 DNA sequence: TGCAGTGCTAGTTATCAGGGGCGTTACAATGAGCAGTTCTTC. It is translated as CSASYQGRYNEQFF.

Comments on this clonotype: A clone one base away is much larger, so this may be a read error. The gene calls are TRBV9 and TRBJ2-5; 7 nucleotides match TRBD2. Judging by the DNA end, TRBJ2-1 fits better; the J call may be wrong. Germline loops: CDR1 SGDLS, CDR2 YYNGEE. CDR3 length equals 14 residues. CDR3 residues: CASSVGAGEETQFF. CDR3 nucleotide sequence: TGTGCCAGCAGCGTAGGGGCGGGAGAAGAGACCCAGTTCTTC.

This clonotype occurred a few times. This chain links TRBV7-9 with TRBJ1-2; TRBD1 aligns across 7 bases. V gave up 3 bases and J gave up 13 bases; unmatched junction bases: 5. Germline CDR1 reads SEHNR; CDR2 reads FQNEAQ (reference sequence). The CDR3 covers 11 residues. The CDR3 coding sequence is TGTGCCAGCAGCTTTGCCGGACAGGTCACCTTC. It translates to CASSFAGQVTF.